This TCR beta chain was captured in a study of blood T cells in healthy people across ages. Study-level background: About one barcoded beta molecule was captured per two T cells (by template switching).

A J-beta primer mix and a sample-barcoded 5' primer were used in a second PCR of roughly 7 to 12 cycles. TCRdb re-called the 5' RACE reads through MiXCR, storing one row per CDR3 protein. The data hold just over 1 million distinct CDR3 sequences, with less than 50% observed a single time. The germline gives CDR1 SGHAT, CDR2 FQDESV (reference sequence). CDR3 length: 16 amino acids. This chain uses TRBV11-1 with TRBJ2-4; TRBD2 agrees at 7 bases. Near its end, the DNA agrees better with TRBJ2-7, so the J call may be wrong. The sequenced sample was blood. The origin of this receptor is an older woman in good health. The CDR3 DNA sequence: TGTGCCAGCAGCTTACAACGCGGGAGCCTATTCTACGAGCAGTACTTC. It yields the protein CASSLQRGSLFYEQYF.